This record covers a single TCR beta chain. These data belong to a study of cytomegalovirus exposure and HLA in healthy donors. Profiling relied on immunoSEQ multiplex PCR, and the TCRdb table lists in-frame clones only, not all of them. The sample yields 56,000 or so clones, around 93% seen once. Germline CDR1 reads SGHVS; CDR2 reads FQNEAQ. CDR3 length equals 15 residues. The V and J ends lost 4 bases and 0 bases, in that order; junction bases with no gene match: 3. This chain joins TRBV7-8 and TRBJ2-7; TRBD1 matches at 10 bases. The sequenced sample consisted of PBMCs. This receptor was taken from a woman aged 18 to 35 in good health and CMV-seropositive. The CDR3 loop is CASSWTGGSSYEQYF. The CDR3, as DNA: TGTGCCAGCAGCTGGACAGGGGGGAGCTCCTACGAGCAGTACTTC. The complete variable domain, with remaining parts taken from reference TRBV7-8 and TRBJ2-7, reads GAGVSQSPRYKVAKRGQDVALRCDPISGHVSLFWYQQALGQGPEFLTYFQNEAQLDKSGLPSDRFFAERPEGSVSTLKIQRTQQEDSAVYLCASSWTGGSSYEQYFGPGTRLTVT.